Listed here is a single T cell receptor (beta chain). This entry is derived from a study of CD8 T cells in Susac syndrome. Reverse transcription used roughly 0.45 to 1 ug RNA and random hexamers. TCRdb analysed the immunoSEQ multiplex PCR reads with MiXCR anew, one entry per CDR3 protein. The data hold about 150,000 distinct CDR3 sequences, with roughly 94% observed a single time. Blood CD8+ and CD4+ T cells underwent high-throughput TCR beta sequencing. Source material: CD8+ T cells from PBMCs. This TCR came from a human donor with multiple sclerosis.

The CDR3 sequence is CASSDGRDSSEQYF. Written as DNA, the CDR3 is TGTGCCAGCAGTGACGGTCGAGACTCGTCGGAGCAGTACTTC. The chain is built from TRBV7-9 and TRBJ2-7, with D unclear. Germline V gene data show CDR1 as SEHNR and CDR2 as FQNEAQ (reference sequence). The CDR3 is 14 residues long. V lost 6 bases, J lost 7 bases, and 19 bases lay in between.